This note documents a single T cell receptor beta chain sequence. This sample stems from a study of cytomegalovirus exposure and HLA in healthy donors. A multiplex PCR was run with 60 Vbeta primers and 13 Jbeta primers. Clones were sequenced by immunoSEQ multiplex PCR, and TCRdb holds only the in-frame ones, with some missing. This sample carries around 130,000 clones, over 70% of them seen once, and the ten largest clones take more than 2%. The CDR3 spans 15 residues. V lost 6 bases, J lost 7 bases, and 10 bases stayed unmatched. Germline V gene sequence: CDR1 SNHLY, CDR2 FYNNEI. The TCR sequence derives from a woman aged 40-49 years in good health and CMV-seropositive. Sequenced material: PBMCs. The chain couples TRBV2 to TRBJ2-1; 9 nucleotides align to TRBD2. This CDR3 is CASSTLGGGANEQFF. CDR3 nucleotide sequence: TGTGCCAGCAGCACCTTAGGCGGGGGGGCGAATGAGCAGTTCTTC.